This TCR beta chain was observed in a study of blood T cells in healthy people across ages. Concerning this clonotype itself: The antigen is unknown.

Study-level points and caveats: Donors of long life had a larger count of naive CD4+ cells and greater diversity than aged donors.

Together with a sample-barcoded 5' primer, a J-beta primer mix was included in a second PCR lasting about 7 to 12 cycles. Individual samples furnished no less than 3 million CDR3-containing paired-end reads apiece. A single record per CDR3 protein comes from TCRdb applying MiXCR to the 5' RACE reads. The sample has about 1 million distinct CDR3 sequences; roughly 45% are singletons. CDR1 is SGHTA, CDR2 FQGNSA, per germline. CDR3 size: 17 residues. V trimming: 4 bases; J trimming: 4 bases; junction bases outside the gene matches: 13. Isolated per sample were at least 6 million PBMCs. This receptor was obtained from a woman aged 60-70 years in good health. Sequencing was carried out using blood. The chain carries TRBV7-2 and TRBJ1-1, with TRBD1 matching over 9 bases. CDR3 region: CASSSIPGQGSSTEAFF. The CDR3 nucleotides are TGTGCCAGCAGCTCAATACCGGGACAGGGATCTTCCACTGAAGCTTTCTTT.